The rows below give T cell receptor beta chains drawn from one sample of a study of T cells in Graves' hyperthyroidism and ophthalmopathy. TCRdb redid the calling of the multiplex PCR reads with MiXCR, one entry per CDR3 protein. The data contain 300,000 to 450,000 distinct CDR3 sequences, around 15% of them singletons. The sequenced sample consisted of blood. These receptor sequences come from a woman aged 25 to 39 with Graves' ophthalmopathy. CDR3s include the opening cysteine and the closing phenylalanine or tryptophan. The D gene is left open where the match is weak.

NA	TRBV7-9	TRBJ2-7	CASSDYRVSSYEQYF
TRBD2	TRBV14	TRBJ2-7	CASSQPLAGGLFDEQYF
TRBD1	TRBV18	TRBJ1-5	CASSPLSGGSNQPQHF
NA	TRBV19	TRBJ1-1	CASRQTGRRSEAFF
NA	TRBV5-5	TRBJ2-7	CASSLSTGRPEQYF
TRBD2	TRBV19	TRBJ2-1	CASNHERGGRYEQFF
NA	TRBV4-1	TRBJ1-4	CASSHWPYGLVTNEKLFF
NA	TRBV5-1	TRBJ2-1	CASSFGGYYNEQFF
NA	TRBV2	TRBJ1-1	CASREGSGAFF
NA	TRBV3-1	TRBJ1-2	CASSQEVEVGGYTF
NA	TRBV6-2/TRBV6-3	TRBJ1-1	CASGSRGSNGFF
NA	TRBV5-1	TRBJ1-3	CASSPGSFGGNTIYF
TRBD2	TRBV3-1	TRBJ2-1	CASSIPRGVGNEQFF
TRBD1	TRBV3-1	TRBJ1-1	CASKWTGTGTEAFF
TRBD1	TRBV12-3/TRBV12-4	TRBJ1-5	CASSVRQGDQPQHF
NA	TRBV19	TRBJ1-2	CASSLLGAGSGYTF
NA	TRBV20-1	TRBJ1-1	CSAGPPGLNTEAFF
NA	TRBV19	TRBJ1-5	CASSMGQDQPQHF
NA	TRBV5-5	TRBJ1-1	CASSLGDLTEAFF
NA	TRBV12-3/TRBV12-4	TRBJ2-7	CATGEQGGEQYF
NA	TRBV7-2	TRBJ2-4	CASSTPGTYQNIQYF
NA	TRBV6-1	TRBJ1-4	CASSEGAQGYEKLFF
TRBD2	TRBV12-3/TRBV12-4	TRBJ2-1	CASRGREDEQFF
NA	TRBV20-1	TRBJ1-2	CSARDFSPYGYTF
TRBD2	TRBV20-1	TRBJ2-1	CSAIRGGPNEQFF
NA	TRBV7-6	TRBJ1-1	CASSPLSVGTEAFF
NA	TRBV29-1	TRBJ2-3	CSVEEGLAATDTQYF
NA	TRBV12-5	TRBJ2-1	CASGPRVNSYNEQFF
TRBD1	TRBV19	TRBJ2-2	CASSGTGGPGELFF
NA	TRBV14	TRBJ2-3	CASSALGLGTQYF
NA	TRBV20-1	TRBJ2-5	CSAPRGTGQETQYF
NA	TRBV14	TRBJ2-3	CASSQAALDGAQYF
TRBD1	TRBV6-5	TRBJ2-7	CASSYSYTGVWEQYF
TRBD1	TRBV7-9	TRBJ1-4	CVSSPSGQVNEKLFF
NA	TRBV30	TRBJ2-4	CAWSSGKTIQYF
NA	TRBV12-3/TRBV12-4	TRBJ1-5	CASSLGREGWQPQHF
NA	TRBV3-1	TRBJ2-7	CASSQDTLAERGQYF
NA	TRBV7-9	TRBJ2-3	CASSLKQADTQYF
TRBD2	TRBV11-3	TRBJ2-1	CASSLSGSGYNEQFF
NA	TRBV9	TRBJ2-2	CASSVEGNAGELFF